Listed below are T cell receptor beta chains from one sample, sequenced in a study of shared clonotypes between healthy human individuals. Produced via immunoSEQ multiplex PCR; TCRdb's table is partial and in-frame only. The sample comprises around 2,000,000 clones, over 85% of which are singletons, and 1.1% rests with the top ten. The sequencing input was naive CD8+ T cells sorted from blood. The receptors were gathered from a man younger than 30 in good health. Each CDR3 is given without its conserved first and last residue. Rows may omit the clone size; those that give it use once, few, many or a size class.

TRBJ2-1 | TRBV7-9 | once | ASSPVLAPNEQF
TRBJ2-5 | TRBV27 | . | ASSFTASGRMETQY
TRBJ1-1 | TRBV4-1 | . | ASSQEPTGVGTEAF
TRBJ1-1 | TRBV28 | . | ASSSPNTEAF
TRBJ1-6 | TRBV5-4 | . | ASSDGTGWPPLH
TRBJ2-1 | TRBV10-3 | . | AISEADNEQF
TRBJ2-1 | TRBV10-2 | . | ASSEWREEGEQF
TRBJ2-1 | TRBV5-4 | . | ASSHLAGIYNEQF
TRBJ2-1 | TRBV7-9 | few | ASSFSEQF
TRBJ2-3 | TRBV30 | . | AWGRGTDTQY
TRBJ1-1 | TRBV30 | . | AWTGQGTTEAF
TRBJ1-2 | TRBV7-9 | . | ASRPPDLIDYGYT
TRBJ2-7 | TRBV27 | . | ASSFTGTLREQY
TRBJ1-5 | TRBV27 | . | ASSPGSDNQPQH
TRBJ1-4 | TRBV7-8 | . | ASSLGSRGWATNEKLF
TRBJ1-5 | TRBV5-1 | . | ASSETDRVGQPQH
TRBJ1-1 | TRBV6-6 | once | ASSYREYLLNTEAF
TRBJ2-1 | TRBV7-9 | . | ASSLTSGGINEQF
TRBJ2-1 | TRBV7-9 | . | ASSLERTNNEQF
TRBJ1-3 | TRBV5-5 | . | ASSPDRGFQNTIY
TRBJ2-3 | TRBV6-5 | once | ASSYPSGAGADTQY
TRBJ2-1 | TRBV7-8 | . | ASSEGPEYNEQF
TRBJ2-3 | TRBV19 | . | ASSIRGDTQY
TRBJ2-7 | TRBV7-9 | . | ASSPGQGTFIDEQY
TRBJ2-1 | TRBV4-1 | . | ASSQGPGGIINEQF
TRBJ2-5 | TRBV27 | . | ASSLTDPNETQY
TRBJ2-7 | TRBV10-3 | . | AISEPGEGNFYEQY
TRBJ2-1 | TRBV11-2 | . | ASSSGTSGYNEQF
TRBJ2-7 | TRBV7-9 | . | ASSSGLSSSYEQY
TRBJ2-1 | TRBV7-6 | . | ASSLGGGTGANEQF
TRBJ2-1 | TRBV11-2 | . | ASSLLYLGGSYNEQF
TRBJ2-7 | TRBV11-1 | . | ASSLEQGNSYEQY
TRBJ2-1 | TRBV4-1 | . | ASSYRDRNNEQF
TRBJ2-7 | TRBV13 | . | ASSLGNEQY
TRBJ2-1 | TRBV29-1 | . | SVEALINEQF
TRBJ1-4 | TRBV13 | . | ASSRTGDKGINEKLF
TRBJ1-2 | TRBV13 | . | ASSLEGDYNYGYT
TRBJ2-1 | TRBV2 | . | ASSEAGRDEQF
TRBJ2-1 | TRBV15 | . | ATSRDKASGGEQF
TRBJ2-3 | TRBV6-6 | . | ASSGTPGADTQY
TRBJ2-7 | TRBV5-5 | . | ASSPGSVATYEQY
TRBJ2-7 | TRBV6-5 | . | ASTPTGEVYEQY
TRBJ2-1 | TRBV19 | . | ASSIMGGDNEQF
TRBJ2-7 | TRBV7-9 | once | ASSDGGDSYEQY